This T cell receptor (beta chain) was found in a study of blood T cell repertoires in COVID-19. Study as a whole: Researchers got acute and convalescent COVID-19 samples from the United States, Italy and Spain.

TCRdb's table, derived via immunoSEQ multiplex PCR, lists solely in-frame clones and lacks some. The sample lists approximately 160,000 clones; roughly 90% were seen once. Per the germline V gene, CDR1 is SGHRS and CDR2 is YFSETQ. The V end was cut by 4 bases, the J end by 0 bases, with 14 bases between. The CDR3 loop spans 15 amino acids. V gene TRBV5-1 combines with J gene TRBJ2-7; a possible D gene is TRBD2 (6 bases). The material sequenced was PBMCs or T cells enriched from blood (not recorded which). This clonotype was obtained from a woman aged 45-60 years who had recovered from COVID-19. CDR3 nucleotides: TGCGCCAGCAGCCCGTCGGCGGGAAGCTCCTACGAGCAGTACTTC. Translated: CASSPSAGSSYEQYF.